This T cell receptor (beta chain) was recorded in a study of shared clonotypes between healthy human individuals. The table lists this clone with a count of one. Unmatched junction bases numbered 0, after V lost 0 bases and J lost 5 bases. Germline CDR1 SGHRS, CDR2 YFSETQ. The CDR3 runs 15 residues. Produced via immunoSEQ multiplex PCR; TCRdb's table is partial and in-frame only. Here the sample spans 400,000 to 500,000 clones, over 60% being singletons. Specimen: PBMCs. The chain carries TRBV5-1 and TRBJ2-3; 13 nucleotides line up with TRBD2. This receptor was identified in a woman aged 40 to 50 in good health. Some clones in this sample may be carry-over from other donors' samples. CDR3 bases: TGCGCCAGCAGCTTGGGACTAGCGGGAGGAGATACGCAGTATTTT. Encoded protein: CASSLGLAGGDTQYF.